What follows describes a single T cell receptor (beta chain). Antigen unknown. Trimming cost V 3 bases and J 1 base; bases outside gene matches: 5. This CDR3 comprises 15 residues. The germline CDR1 and CDR2 sequences are MNHEY and SVGAGI. These data come from a study of response to subunit inactivated influenza vaccine. Study results and limitations: Authors suggested seasonal influenza vaccinations each recruit few new T cells.

Via MiXCR, TCRdb re-called the RT-PCR reads, giving one row per CDR3 protein. The table shows fewer than 750,000 distinct CDR3 sequences, with approximately 14% occurring only once. The rearrangement uses TRBV6-5 and TRBJ1-1, with 7 bases lining up with TRBD1. Sequenced here: PBMCs from blood, sampled less than 13 days after vaccination. This TCR came from a man aged 50-59 years who received an inactivated influenza vaccine. The CDR3, as DNA: TGTGCCAGCAGTTATAATTCAGGGGGGAACACTGAAGCTTTCTTT. This gives the protein CASSYNSGGNTEAFF.